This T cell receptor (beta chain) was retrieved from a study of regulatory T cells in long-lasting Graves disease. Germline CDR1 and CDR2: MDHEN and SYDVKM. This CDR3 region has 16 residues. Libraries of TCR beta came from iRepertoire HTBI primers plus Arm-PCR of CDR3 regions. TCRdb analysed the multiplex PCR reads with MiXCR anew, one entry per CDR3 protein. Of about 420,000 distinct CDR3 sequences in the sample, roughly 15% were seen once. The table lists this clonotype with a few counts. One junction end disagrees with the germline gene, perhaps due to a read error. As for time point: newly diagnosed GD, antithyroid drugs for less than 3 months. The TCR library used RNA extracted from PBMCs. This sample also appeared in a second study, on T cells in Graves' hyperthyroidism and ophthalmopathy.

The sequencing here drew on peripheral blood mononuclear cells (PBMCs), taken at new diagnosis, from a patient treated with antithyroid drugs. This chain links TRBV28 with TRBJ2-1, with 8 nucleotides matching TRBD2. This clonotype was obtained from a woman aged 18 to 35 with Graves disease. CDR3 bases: TGTGCCAGCAGTTTTAGTCGTCTAGCGGGCATCAATGAGCAGCTCTTC. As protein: CASSFSRLAGINEQLF.